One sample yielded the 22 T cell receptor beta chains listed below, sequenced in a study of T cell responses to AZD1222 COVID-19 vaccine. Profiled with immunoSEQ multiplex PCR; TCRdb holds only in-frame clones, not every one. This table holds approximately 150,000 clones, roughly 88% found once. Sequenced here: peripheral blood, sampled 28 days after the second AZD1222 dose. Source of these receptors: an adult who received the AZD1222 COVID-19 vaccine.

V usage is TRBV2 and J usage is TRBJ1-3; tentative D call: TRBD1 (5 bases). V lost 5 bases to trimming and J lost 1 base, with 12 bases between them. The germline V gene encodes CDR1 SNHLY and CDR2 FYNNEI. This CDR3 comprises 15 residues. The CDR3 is CASSQGVTSGNTIYF. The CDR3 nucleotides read TGTGCCAGCAGTCAAGGGGTAACTTCTGGAAACACCATATATTTT.

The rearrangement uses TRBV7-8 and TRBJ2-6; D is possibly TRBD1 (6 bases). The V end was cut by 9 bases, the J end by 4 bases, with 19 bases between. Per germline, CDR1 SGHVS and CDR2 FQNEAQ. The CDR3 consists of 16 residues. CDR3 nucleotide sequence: TGTGCCAGTAAACAGGGTGAGACCTCCGGGGCCAACGTCCTGACTTTC. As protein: CASKQGETSGANVLTF.

DNA for the CDR3: TGTGCCAGCAGCTTGTCCCCCTTCGGGACTGCCAACACCGGGGAGCTGTTTTTT. Translation gives CASSLSPFGTANTGELFF. The chain links TRBV5-4 to TRBJ2-2, with D possibly being TRBD2 (6 bases). V lost 1 base to trimming and J lost 2 bases, with 18 bases between them. Germline V gene sequence: CDR1 SGHNT, CDR2 YYREEE (reference sequence). The CDR3 has 18 amino acids.

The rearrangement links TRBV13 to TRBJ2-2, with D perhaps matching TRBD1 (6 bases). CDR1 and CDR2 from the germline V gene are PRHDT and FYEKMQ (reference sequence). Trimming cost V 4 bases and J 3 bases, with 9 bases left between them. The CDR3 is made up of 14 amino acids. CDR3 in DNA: TGTGCCAGCAGCTCACAGGGATACACCGGGGAGCTGTTTTTT. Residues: CASSSQGYTGELFF.

The CDR3 sequence: CASSESAASGSETQYF. DNA for the CDR3: TGTGCCAGCAGTGAAAGTGCGGCTAGCGGGTCGGAGACCCAGTACTTC. This chain uses TRBV6-1 with TRBJ2-5; 8 bases are a match to TRBD2. V was pared by 2 bases and J by 5 bases, with 10 bases of the junction left unmatched. Germline V gene sequence: CDR1 MNHNS, CDR2 SASEGT. The CDR3 consists of 16 residues.

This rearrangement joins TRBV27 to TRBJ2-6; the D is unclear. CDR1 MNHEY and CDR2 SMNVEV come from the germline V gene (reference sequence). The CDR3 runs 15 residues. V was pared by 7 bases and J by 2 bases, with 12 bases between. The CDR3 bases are TGTGCCAGCACGCCCTGGCGTACTGGGGCCAACGTCCTGACTTTC. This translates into CASTPWRTGANVLTF.

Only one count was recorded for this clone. DNA of the CDR3: TGTGCCAGTAGCACCACGAGAACTAGCGGTAAGCAGTTCTTC. This gives the protein CASSTTRTSGKQFF. The chain joins TRBV19 to TRBJ2-1; TRBD2 matches at 8 bases. The CDR3 has 14 residues. Losses at the gene ends were 6 bases for V and 11 bases for J; bases not matched to a gene: 12. The germline CDR1 and CDR2 sequences are LNHDA and SQIVND (reference sequence).

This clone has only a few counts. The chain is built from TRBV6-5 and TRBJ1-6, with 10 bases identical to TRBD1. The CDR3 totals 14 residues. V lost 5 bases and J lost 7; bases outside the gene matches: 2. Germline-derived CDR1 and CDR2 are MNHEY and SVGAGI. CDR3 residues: CASSPDRGNSPLHF. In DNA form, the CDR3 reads TGTGCCAGCAGTCCGGACAGGGGGAATTCACCCCTCCACTTT.

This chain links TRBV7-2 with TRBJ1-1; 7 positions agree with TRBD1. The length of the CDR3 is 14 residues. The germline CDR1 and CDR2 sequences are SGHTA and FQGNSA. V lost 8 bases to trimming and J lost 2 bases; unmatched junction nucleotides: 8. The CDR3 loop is CASVTQGPNTEAFF. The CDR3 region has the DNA TGTGCCAGCGTAACACAGGGGCCCAACACTGAAGCTTTCTTT.

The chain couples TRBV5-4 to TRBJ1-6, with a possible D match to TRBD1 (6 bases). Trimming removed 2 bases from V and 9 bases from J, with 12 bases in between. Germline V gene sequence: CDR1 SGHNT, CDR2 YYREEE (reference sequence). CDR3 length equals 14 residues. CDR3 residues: CASSFDRLGSPLHF. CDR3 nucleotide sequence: TGTGCCAGCAGCTTCGACAGGCTGGGTTCACCCCTCCACTTT. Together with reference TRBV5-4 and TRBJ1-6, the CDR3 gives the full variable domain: ETGVTQSPTHLIKTRGQQVTLRCSSQSGHNTVSWYQQALGQGPQFIFQYYREEENGRGNFPPRFSGLQFPNYSSELNVNALELDDSALYLCASSFDRLGSPLHFGNGTRLTVT.

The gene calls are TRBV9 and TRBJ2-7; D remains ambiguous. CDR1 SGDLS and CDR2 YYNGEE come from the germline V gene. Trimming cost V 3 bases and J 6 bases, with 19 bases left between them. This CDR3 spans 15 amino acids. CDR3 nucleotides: TGTGCCAGCAGCGAGTACTCAGACGGACCCTTCGAGCAGTACTTC. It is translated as CASSEYSDGPFEQYF.

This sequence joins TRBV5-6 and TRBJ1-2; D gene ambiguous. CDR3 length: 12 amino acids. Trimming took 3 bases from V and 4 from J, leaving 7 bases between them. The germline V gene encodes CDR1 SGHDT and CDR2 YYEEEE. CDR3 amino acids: CASSSSGYGYTF. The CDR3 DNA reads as TGTGCCAGCAGCTCGAGTGGCTATGGCTACACCTTC.

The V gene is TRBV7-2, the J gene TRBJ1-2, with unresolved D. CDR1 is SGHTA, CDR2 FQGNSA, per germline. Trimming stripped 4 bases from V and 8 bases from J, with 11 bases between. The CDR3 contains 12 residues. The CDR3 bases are TGTGCCAGCAGCTCAAGTAGGAGAGGCTACACCTTC. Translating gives CASSSSRRGYTF.

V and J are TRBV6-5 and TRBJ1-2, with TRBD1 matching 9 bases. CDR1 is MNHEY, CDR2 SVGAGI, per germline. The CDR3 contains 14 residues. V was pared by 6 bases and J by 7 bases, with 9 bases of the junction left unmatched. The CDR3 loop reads CASRITGGRSGYTF. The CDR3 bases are TGTGCCAGCAGAATTACAGGGGGCCGTAGTGGCTACACCTTC.

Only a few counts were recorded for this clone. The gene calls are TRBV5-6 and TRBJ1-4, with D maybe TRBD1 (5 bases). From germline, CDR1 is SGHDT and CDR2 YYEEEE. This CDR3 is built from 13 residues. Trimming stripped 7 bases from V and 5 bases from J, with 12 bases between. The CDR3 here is CASRDGLNEKLFF. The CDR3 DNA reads TGTGCCAGCCGGGACGGCCTCAATGAAAAACTGTTTTTT.

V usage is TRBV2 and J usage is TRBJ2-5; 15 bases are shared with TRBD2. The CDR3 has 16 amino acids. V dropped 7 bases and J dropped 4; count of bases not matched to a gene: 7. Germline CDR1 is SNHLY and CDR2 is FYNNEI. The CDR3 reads CASKGLAGGPGETQYF. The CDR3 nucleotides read TGTGCCAGCAAAGGACTAGCGGGGGGGCCGGGAGAGACCCAGTACTTC.

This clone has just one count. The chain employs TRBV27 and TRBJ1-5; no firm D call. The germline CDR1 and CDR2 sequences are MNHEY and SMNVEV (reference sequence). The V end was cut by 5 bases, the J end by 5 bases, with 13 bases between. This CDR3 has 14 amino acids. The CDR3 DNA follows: TGTGCCAGCAGTGCCTCCTGGGTGGATCAGCCCCAGCATTTT. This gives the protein CASSASWVDQPQHF.

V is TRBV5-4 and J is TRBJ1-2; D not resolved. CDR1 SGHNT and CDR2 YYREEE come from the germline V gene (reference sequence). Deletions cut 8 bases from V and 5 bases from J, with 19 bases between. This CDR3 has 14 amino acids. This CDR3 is CASNLAGNSYGYTF. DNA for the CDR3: TGTGCCAGTAATTTGGCTGGAAATTCATATGGCTACACCTTC.

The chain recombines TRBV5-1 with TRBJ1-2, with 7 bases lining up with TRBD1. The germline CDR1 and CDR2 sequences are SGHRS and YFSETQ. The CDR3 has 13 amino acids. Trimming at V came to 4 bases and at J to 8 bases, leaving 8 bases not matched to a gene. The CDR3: CASSTRQGDGYTF. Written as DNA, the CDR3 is TGCGCCAGCAGCACCCGCCAGGGGGACGGCTACACCTTC. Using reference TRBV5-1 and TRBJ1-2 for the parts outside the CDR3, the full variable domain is KAGVTQTPRYLIKTRGQQVTLSCSPISGHRSVSWYQQTPGQGLQFLFEYFSETQRNKGNFPGRFSGRQFSNSRSEMNVSTLELGDSALYLCASSTRQGDGYTFGSGTRLTVV.

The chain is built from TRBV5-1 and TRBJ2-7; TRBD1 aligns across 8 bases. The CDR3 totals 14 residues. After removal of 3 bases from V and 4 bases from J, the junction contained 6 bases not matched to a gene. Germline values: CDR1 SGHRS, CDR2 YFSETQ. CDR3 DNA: TGCGCCAGCAGCTGGGGCAGGGGGCCATACGAGCAGTACTTC. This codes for CASSWGRGPYEQYF. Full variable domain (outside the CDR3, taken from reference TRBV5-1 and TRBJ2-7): KAGVTQTPRYLIKTRGQQVTLSCSPISGHRSVSWYQQTPGQGLQFLFEYFSETQRNKGNFPGRFSGRQFSNSRSEMNVSTLELGDSALYLCASSWGRGPYEQYFGPGTRLTVT.

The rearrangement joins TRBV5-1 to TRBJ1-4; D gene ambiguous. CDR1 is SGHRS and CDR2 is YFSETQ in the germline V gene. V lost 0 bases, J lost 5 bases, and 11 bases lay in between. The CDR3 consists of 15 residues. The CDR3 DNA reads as TGCGCCAGCAGCTTGGAGCGTCAGAGCAATGAAAAACTGTTTTTT. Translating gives CASSLERQSNEKLFF.

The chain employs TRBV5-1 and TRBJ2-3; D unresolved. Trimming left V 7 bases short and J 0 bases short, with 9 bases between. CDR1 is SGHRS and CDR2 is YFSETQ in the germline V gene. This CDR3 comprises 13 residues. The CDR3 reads CASGDRSTDTQYF. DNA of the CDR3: TGCGCCAGCGGAGATAGGAGCACAGATACGCAGTATTTT.